These 27 T cell receptor beta chains were sequenced from one sample in a study of radiation and T cells in renal cell carcinoma (dated by TCRdb to the early 2020s). This specimen's time point label, per the study, means: blood 4 weeks post-SBRT, at nephrectomy. This specimen's treatment or condition label, interpreted: 15 Gy SBRT to primary tumor, nephrectomy 4 weeks later. The method was the immunoSEQ multiplex PCR assay. TCRdb's version of the immuneACCESS table is confined to in-frame rearrangements and falls short of the full clone set. An unresolved V gene accounts for under half of the shortfall where checked; the remainder is of unknown origin. The sample table holds fewer than 200,000 clones, of which around 89% were seen once. The ten biggest clones cover roughly 10% of the sample. Specimen: blood, collected from a patient whose treatment included radiotherapy and nephrectomy. The receptor source for this set is a woman between 45 and 65 years old with renal cell carcinoma.

The chain has TRBV4-3 and TRBJ2-7; D is unclear. V was shortened by 0 bases and J by 1 base, with 7 bases between the two germline ends. The CDR3 runs 14 residues. Germline CDR1 reads LGHNA; CDR2 reads YSLEER. The CDR3 reads CASSQDFQSYEQYF. The CDR3 DNA sequence: TGCGCCAGCAGCCAAGATTTCCAGTCCTACGAGCAGTACTTC.

A note on this clone: The same CDR3 can be traced to other DNA sequences in this sample. The chain combines TRBV30 with TRBJ1-1; possible D gene TRBD1, 6 bases. The V end lost 3 bases, the J end lost 4 bases, and 9 bases lay between the germline ends. CDR1 is GTSNPN, CDR2 SVGIG, per germline (reference sequence). The CDR3 has 12 residues. CDR3 nucleotides: TGTGCCTGGAGCACAGGGCGCACTGAAGCTTTCTTT. Amino acid sequence: CAWSTGRTEAFF.

The chain uses TRBV4-1 and TRBJ1-1; no clear D. The germline V gene has CDR1 MGHRA and CDR2 YSYEKL. This CDR3 region has 14 residues. V lost 2 bases to trimming and J lost 11 bases, with 18 bases between them. The CDR3 bases are TGCGCCAGCAGCCAACTTCCCGGGGTTAGCAGGGCTTTCTTT. Amino acids: CASSQLPGVSRAFF.

By sample share, this clone is medium-sized. V usage is TRBV7-3 and J usage is TRBJ2-1; 9 bases match TRBD1. V trimming: 1 base; J trimming: 6 bases; junction bases outside the gene matches: 7. The CDR3 has 16 residues. CDR1 and CDR2 from the germline V gene are SGHTA and FQGTGA. DNA for the CDR3: TGTGCCAGCAGCTTAATGGGGGGACAGGGACTCAATGAGCAGTTCTTC. Residues: CASSLMGGQGLNEQFF.

The rearrangement uses TRBV7-9 and TRBJ1-5; 9 bases are a match to TRBD1. CDR3 length equals 17 residues. CDR1 is SEHNR and CDR2 is FQNEAQ in the germline V gene (reference sequence). The junction had 14 bases not matched to a gene; V was cut back by 4 bases and J by 7 bases. Written as DNA, the CDR3 is TGTGCCAGCAGCTCAGGGACAGGGAGAAAGTATAACCAGCCCCAGCATTTT. It yields the protein CASSSGTGRKYNQPQHF.

This clone was counted only a few times. The gene calls are TRBV14 and TRBJ1-1; 8 bases agree with TRBD1. Losses at the gene ends were 0 bases for V and 6 bases for J; bases not matched to a gene: 9. This CDR3 is built from 16 residues. Germline V CDR1 and CDR2: SGHDN, FVKESK. CDR3 in amino acids: CASSQEGDRFFAEAFF. The CDR3 DNA sequence: TGTGCCAGCAGCCAAGAAGGGGACAGGTTTTTTGCTGAAGCTTTCTTT.

The V call is TRBV5-4, the J call TRBJ2-2; D may be TRBD1 or TRBD2 (5 bases each). Trimming took off 2 bases at V and 4 bases at J, with 12 bases between the two ends. Germline lookup yields CDR1 SGHNT and CDR2 YYREEE (reference sequence). CDR3 length: 15 residues. CDR3 sequence reads: CASSFRVGTTGELFF. CDR3 DNA sequence: TGTGCCAGCAGCTTCAGAGTCGGGACCACCGGGGAGCTGTTTTTT.

This clone was counted only a few times. The chain has TRBV19 and TRBJ2-7; D is unresolved. The CDR3 extends over 15 amino acids. Germline CDR1 is LNHDA and CDR2 is SQIVND (reference sequence). Trimming pared 5 bases from V and 0 bases from J, leaving 14 bases between. CDR3 region: CASSPRAVVSYEQYF. In nucleotides, the CDR3 is TGTGCCAGTAGTCCTCGGGCCGTCGTCTCCTACGAGCAGTACTTC. Filled out from reference TRBV19 and TRBJ2-7, the complete variable domain reads DGGITQSPKYLFRKEGQNVTLSCEQNLNHDAMYWYRQDPGQGLRLIYYSQIVNDFQKGDIAEGYSVSREKKESFPLTVTSAQKNPTAFYLCASSPRAVVSYEQYFGPGTRLTVT.

V is TRBV14 and J is TRBJ1-2; D ambiguous. The germline V and J ends were trimmed by 1 base and 4 bases, with 16 bases remaining between them. Germline CDR1 and CDR2: SGHDN and FVKESK. The CDR3 runs 16 residues. The CDR3 reads CASSQGRGVSSYGYTF. The CDR3 DNA reads TGTGCCAGCAGCCAAGGCCGCGGGGTTTCAAGCTATGGCTACACCTTC.

This chain uses TRBV11-2 with TRBJ2-7, with 16 bases fitting TRBD2. V shed 4 bases, J shed 6 bases, and the junction held 6 bases outside the gene matches. Germline values: CDR1 SGHAT, CDR2 FQNNGV. This CDR3 spans 16 amino acids. This chain's CDR3 is CASSSGLAGGQTEQYF. The CDR3 DNA is TGTGCCAGCAGCTCGGGACTAGCGGGGGGGCAGACCGAGCAGTACTTC.

In its sample, this clone was seen once. The chain recombines TRBV6-6 with TRBJ1-2; tentatively, D is TRBD1 (5 bases). Trimming removed 6 bases from V and 4 bases from J, with 12 bases in between. Germline assignment: CDR1 MNHNY and CDR2 SVGAGI (reference sequence). The CDR3 runs to 13 residues. The CDR3 loop reads CASRRQTFYGYTF. DNA for the CDR3: TGTGCCAGCAGAAGACAGACCTTCTATGGCTACACCTTC.

The chain joins TRBV13 to TRBJ1-1; tentative D call: TRBD1 (6 bases). CDR1 and CDR2 (germline): PRHDT, FYEKMQ (reference sequence). The CDR3 has 18 amino acids. V was cut by 0 bases and J by 4 bases, with 21 bases left in between. CDR3 bases: TGTGCCAGCAGCTTAGGCTCACTCATACAGGGATGGGGCACTGAAGCTTTCTTT. Its translation is CASSLGSLIQGWGTEAFF.

The chain links TRBV6-6 to TRBJ2-5; D perhaps matches TRBD2 (6 bases). Germline loops: CDR1 MNHNY, CDR2 SVGAGI (reference sequence). Trimming pared 5 bases from V and 3 bases from J, leaving 16 bases between. This CDR3 comprises 15 residues. This CDR3 reads CASSPGGRGKETQYF. The CDR3 bases are TGTGCCAGCAGTCCCGGAGGACGGGGGAAAGAGACCCAGTACTTC.

The chain carries TRBV11-1 and TRBJ2-7; 7 bases agree with TRBD1. Germline V gene sequence: CDR1 SGHAT, CDR2 FQDESV (reference sequence). CDR3 length: 15 residues. The V and J ends lost 5 bases and 4 bases, in that order; junction bases with no gene match: 11. The CDR3 loop is CASSPPSDRRYEQYF. DNA of the CDR3: TGTGCCAGCAGCCCCCCGTCGGACAGGCGATACGAGCAGTACTTC.

The chain has TRBV10-2 and TRBJ2-7, with D maybe TRBD2 (6 bases). With 6 bases removed from V and 6 bases from J, the gap between germline ends came to 15 bases. In germline, CDR1 is WSHSY, CDR2 SAAADI. The CDR3 is 13 residues long. The CDR3 is CASRGGAIGEQYF. The DNA for the CDR3 is TGCGCCAGCAGGGGGGGAGCAATAGGCGAGCAGTACTTC.

The chain employs TRBV9 and TRBJ1-1, with D possibly matching TRBD1 (6 bases). Trimming took 0 bases from V and 3 from J, leaving 12 bases between them. Looked up from germline, CDR1 is SGDLS and CDR2 is YYNGEE. The CDR3 loop spans 15 amino acids. In DNA form, the CDR3 reads TGTGCCAGCAGCGTAGATGGAACAGGGTACACTGAAGCTTTCTTT. Residues: CASSVDGTGYTEAFF.

The CDR3 region is CASSELQGNTIYF. As DNA, the CDR3 is TGTGCCAGCAGTGAACTCCAAGGGAACACCATATATTTT. The V gene is TRBV25-1, the J gene TRBJ1-3; the D is unclear. In germline, CDR1 is MGHDK, CDR2 SYGVNS. The CDR3 is 13 residues long. Between the trimmed V and J ends, which lost 2 bases and 7 bases, there was a span of 9 bases.

The chain couples TRBV6-5 to TRBJ1-1, with TRBD1 identical over 7 bases. Germline CDR1 and CDR2: MNHEY and SVGAGI. The CDR3 length is 15 residues. Unmatched junction bases numbered 10, after V lost 4 bases and J lost 5 bases. CDR3 coding DNA: TGTGCCAGCAGTTGGCAGTCAGGGGGTCAGACTGAAGCTTTCTTT. This sequence encodes CASSWQSGGQTEAFF.

The chain couples TRBV10-3 to TRBJ2-7, with D unresolved. With 2 bases removed from V and 5 bases from J, the gap between germline ends came to 4 bases. The CDR3 has 11 residues. Germline V gene data show CDR1 as ENHRY and CDR2 as SYGVKD. The CDR3 sequence is CAISETDEQYF. CDR3 bases: TGTGCCATCAGTGAGACAGACGAGCAGTACTTC.

The chain employs TRBV29-1 and TRBJ2-3; 8 positions agree with TRBD2. This CDR3 region has 16 residues. Losses at the gene ends were 4 bases for V and 2 bases for J; bases not matched to a gene: 11. Germline V lookup: CDR1 SQVTM, CDR2 ANQGSEA. The chain's CDR3 is CSVVWAGGLNTDTQYF. CDR3 coding DNA: TGCAGCGTTGTTTGGGCGGGGGGCCTTAACACAGATACGCAGTATTTT.

V is TRBV10-2 and J is TRBJ1-2, with TRBD1 identical over 7 bases. CDR1 and CDR2 from the germline V gene are WSHSY and SAAADI. This CDR3 contains 15 residues. Losses at the gene ends were 6 bases for V and 4 bases for J; bases not matched to a gene: 11. CDR3 amino acids: CASRETQGRIYGYTF. The CDR3 bases are TGCGCCAGCAGGGAAACACAGGGGAGGATCTATGGCTACACCTTC.

This chain links TRBV9 with TRBJ2-5; 7 bases map to TRBD2. Per germline, CDR1 SGDLS and CDR2 YYNGEE. The V and J ends lost 3 bases and 5 bases, in that order; junction bases with no gene match: 13. The CDR3 sequence is 16 residues long. CDR3 in amino acids: CASSALGGGAGETQYF. Written as DNA, the CDR3 is TGTGCCAGCAGCGCCCTCGGGGGAGGGGCCGGGGAGACCCAGTACTTC.

This clone was detected only a few times. This chain connects TRBV2 to TRBJ1-6; D unclear. Per the germline V gene, CDR1 is SNHLY and CDR2 is FYNNEI. The length of the CDR3 is 13 residues. Trimming pared 8 bases from V and 4 bases from J, leaving 9 bases between. Written as DNA, the CDR3 is TGTGCCAGCGGCACAGAGTATAATTCACCCCTCCACTTT. Residues: CASGTEYNSPLHF.

In this sample, this clone turned up a few times. The chain combines TRBV5-4 with TRBJ2-5; D is possibly TRBD1 or TRBD2 (6 bases each). V was trimmed by 10 bases and J by 2 bases, leaving 12 bases between them. CDR1 and CDR2 (germline): SGHNT, YYREEE (reference sequence). This CDR3 region has 12 residues. In DNA, the CDR3 is TGTGCCTCGGGGGCAGTACAAGAGACCCAGTACTTC. As protein: CASGAVQETQYF. Together with reference TRBV5-4 and TRBJ2-5, the CDR3 gives the full variable domain: ETGVTQSPTHLIKTRGQQVTLRCSSQSGHNTVSWYQQALGQGPQFIFQYYREEENGRGNFPPRFSGLQFPNYSSELNVNALELDDSALYLCASGAVQETQYFGPGTRLLVL.

V gene TRBV4-1 combines with J gene TRBJ2-3; 7 bases are shared with TRBD2. Losses at the gene ends were 0 bases for V and 2 bases for J; bases not matched to a gene: 20. The CDR3 contains 21 residues. Germline V gene lookup returns CDR1 MGHRA and CDR2 YSYEKL. This CDR3 is CASSQDRRAAPGGGLTDTQYF. Written as DNA, the CDR3 is TGCGCCAGCAGCCAAGATAGAAGAGCGGCCCCGGGAGGTGGCCTCACAGATACGCAGTATTTT.

The chain uses TRBV4-1 and TRBJ2-3, with D possibly TRBD2 on 5 matching bases. V lost 2 bases to trimming and J lost 1 base, with 16 bases between them. The CDR3 is 17 amino acids. Germline-derived CDR1 and CDR2 are MGHRA and YSYEKL. CDR3: CASSQLYTGAGTDTQYF. CDR3 bases: TGCGCCAGCAGCCAATTGTATACCGGAGCGGGCACAGATACGCAGTATTTT.

The V gene is TRBV29-1, the J gene TRBJ2-5; D may be TRBD1 (5 bases). Germline V gene lookup returns CDR1 SQVTM and CDR2 ANQGSEA. V lost 3 bases to trimming and J lost 2 bases, with 10 bases between them. The CDR3 covers 13 residues. DNA for the CDR3: TGCAGCGTTGATGGGTCAGGGCAAGAGACCCAGTACTTC. Translating gives CSVDGSGQETQYF.